This TCR beta chain was identified during a study of blood T cell repertoires in COVID-19. Cohort 3 recovered donors had two negative PCRs, clearance, or symptom resolution. The CDR3 is made up of 17 amino acids. V lost 1 base to trimming and J lost 8 bases; unmatched junction nucleotides: 13. The germline V gene has CDR1 SGHTA and CDR2 FQGNSA. As handled by the study authors: Reference gene primer amplification in the assay estimated nucleated cell counts. Sequenced by immunoSEQ multiplex PCR; TCRdb stores in-frame clones only, minus some. V and J calls and clone size are those listed in that table; D and trimming were worked out from the DNA. Among 150,000 to 190,000 clones listed, roughly 80% were seen once.

Material: PBMCs or T cells enriched from blood (not recorded which). The chain is built from TRBV7-2 and TRBJ2-1; 8 bases are shared with TRBD1. This clonotype was obtained from a man in his fifties or sixties who had recovered from COVID-19. DNA of the CDR3: TGTGCCAGCAGCTTAGTCTTGCTGACAGGGGCAACTTATGAGCAGTTCTTC. As protein: CASSLVLLTGATYEQFF.